Given below is one T cell receptor (beta chain) in context. The CDR3 loop spans 14 amino acids. J gave up 2 bases and V 8 bases, and 2 bases lay outside the gene matches. CDR1 and CDR2 from the germline V gene are WSHSY and SAAADI. The sample belongs to a study of blood T cell repertoires in COVID-19. Study in general: Italy, Spain and the United States were the sources of the convalescent and acute COVID-19 samples. The analysed material was cDNA or gDNA that came from T cells, B-cell-depleted T cells, or PBMCs.

Original methodology: Estimated nucleated cell counts came from reference gene primer amplification. Measured with immunoSEQ multiplex PCR; TCRdb has only the in-frame clones, and not every one. For V, J and clone size, that table is used; D and trimming come from the DNA. The data contain about 280,000 clones, about four fifths of them singletons. The origin of this receptor is a woman aged 50 to 65 who had recovered from COVID-19. The rearrangement joins TRBV10-2 to TRBJ2-7, with TRBD2 matching over 14 bases. The sample consisted of peripheral blood. The CDR3 loop is CASGLAGGPYEQYF. The CDR3 coding sequence is TGCGCCAGCGGACTAGCGGGAGGCCCCTACGAGCAGTACTTC.